Below, 4 T cell receptor beta chains from the same sample are listed, as sequenced in a study of T cell responses to AZD1222 COVID-19 vaccine. Generated by immunoSEQ multiplex PCR, the TCRdb table keeps only in-frame clones and is missing some. The sample carries 100,000 to 120,000 clones, about 95% recorded once. The sequences come from peripheral blood, collected 28 days after the second AZD1222 dose. The origin of the receptors is an adult who received the AZD1222 COVID-19 vaccine.

The CDR3 nucleotides are TGTGCCAGCAGCCTCCAACAGGGAACTAATGAAAAACTGTTTTTT. Protein product: CASSLQQGTNEKLFF. J is TRBJ1-4 and V is TRBV7-2; a possible D gene is TRBD1 (6 bases). This CDR3 has 15 amino acids. Germline lookup yields CDR1 SGHTA and CDR2 FQGNSA. Deletions cut 5 bases from V and 1 base from J, with 11 bases between.

Written as DNA, the CDR3 is TGCAGCGTTAGAGAGGGATTCAGTGATTCACCCCTCCACTTT. It translates to CSVREGFSDSPLHF. The chain couples TRBV29-1 to TRBJ1-6; D is unclear. The germline CDR1 and CDR2 sequences are SQVTM and ANQGSEA. V was clipped by 5 bases and J by 8 bases, with 16 bases between them. CDR3 length: 14 amino acids.

J is TRBJ1-2 and V is TRBV5-1, with a tentative D call TRBD1 (5 bases). The CDR3 is 14 amino acids. Trimming removed 4 bases at V and 6 bases at J, with 16 bases between. Looked up from germline, CDR1 is SGHRS and CDR2 is YFSETQ. CDR3 loop: CASSVRDSPNGYTF. CDR3 coding DNA: TGCGCCAGCAGCGTGCGTGACAGTCCAAATGGCTACACCTTC.

The gene calls are TRBV6-6 and TRBJ1-3; 10 positions agree with TRBD1. There are 20 residues in the CDR3. Trimming cost V 5 bases and J 0 bases; bases outside gene matches: 16. From germline, CDR1 is MNHNY and CDR2 SVGAGI (reference sequence). This CDR3 is CASSRQRQGAVRGSGNTIYF. Here the CDR3 DNA reads TGTGCCAGCAGTCGTCAAAGACAGGGGGCGGTTAGGGGCTCTGGAAACACCATATATTTT.